A single sample gave rise to the 13 T cell receptor beta chains below, sequenced in a study of naive and memory T cell subsets. The library had UMIs added by 3' ligation of an oligonucleotide to TCR cDNA. Four PCR rounds used nested alpha and beta constant region primers plus the SP2 primer. TCRdb reprocessed the 5' RACE reads with MiXCR, giving one entry per CDR3 protein. The table lists about 57,000 distinct CDR3 sequences, about 7.1% of them singletons. All receptors come from a female donor in good health.

This clonotype was detected many times. The V and J genes are TRBV2 and TRBJ1-3, with TRBD1 matching over 11 bases. The CDR3 length is 15 residues. Germline V gene lookup returns CDR1 SNHLY and CDR2 FYNNEI. J lost 4 bases, V lost 6 bases, and 5 bases had no gene match. The CDR3 spells CASSGQGARGNTIYF. CDR3 nucleotide sequence: TGTGCCAGCAGCGGACAGGGGGCGCGAGGAAACACCATATATTTT. Variable domain in full (rest from reference TRBV2 and TRBJ1-3): EPEVTQTPSHQVTQMGQEVILRCVPISNHLYFYWYRQILGQKVEFLVSFYNNEISEKSEIFDDQFSVERPDGSNFTLKIRSTKLEDSAMYFCASSGQGARGNTIYFGEGSWLTVV.

The chain joins TRBV29-1 to TRBJ2-7; D unclear. Germline V gives CDR1 SQVTM, CDR2 ANQGSEA. Trimming pared 4 bases from V and 6 bases from J, leaving 13 bases between. The CDR3 loop spans 12 amino acids. The CDR3 reads CSVGSGLGEQYF. The CDR3, as DNA: TGCAGCGTTGGCTCTGGTCTCGGCGAGCAGTACTTC.

This clonotype was recorded at least ten times. The gene calls are TRBV29-1 and TRBJ2-3; no firm D call. V gave up 0 bases and J gave up 5 bases, with 6 bases separating them. CDR1 SQVTM and CDR2 ANQGSEA come from the germline V gene. There are 12 residues in the CDR3. CDR3 nucleotide sequence: TGCAGCGTTGAAGATCATAGAGATACGCAGTATTTT. Amino acid sequence: CSVEDHRDTQYF.

This clonotype was recorded a few times. The CDR3 sequence: CASSRRTESTDTQYF. The CDR3, as DNA: TGTGCCAGCAGCCGAAGGACAGAGTCCACAGATACGCAGTATTTT. This chain uses TRBV12-3 or TRBV12-4 with TRBJ2-3, with D possibly matching TRBD1 (6 bases). The CDR3 extends over 15 amino acids. V lost 6 bases, J lost 2 bases, and 15 bases lay in between.

The rearrangement links TRBV20-1 to TRBJ2-5, with D maybe TRBD2 (7 bases). The CDR3 extends over 14 amino acids. CDR1 and CDR2 from the germline V gene are DFQATT and SNEGSKA (reference sequence). The ends were cut back, 1 base at V and 5 bases at J, with 14 bases in the middle. The CDR3, as DNA: TGCAGTGCTAGAGGCCCGGGGGGCGGGGAGACCCAGTACTTC. Its translation: CSARGPGGGETQYF.

This clonotype was detected a few times. This sequence joins TRBV27 and TRBJ2-1; D call uncertain. This CDR3 has 14 residues. The germline CDR1 and CDR2 sequences are MNHEY and SMNVEV (reference sequence). The germline V and J ends were trimmed by 6 bases and 0 bases, with 9 bases remaining between them. CDR3 sequence: CASRRLSSYNEQFF. CDR3 bases: TGTGCCAGCAGAAGATTGAGCTCCTACAATGAGCAGTTCTTC.

In this sample, this clonotype turned up many times. V usage is TRBV6-2 or TRBV6-3 and J usage is TRBJ1-5; no definite D call. V was pared by 0 bases and J by 0 bases, with 6 bases between. Germline V gene data show CDR1 as MNHEY and CDR2 as SVGEGT. This CDR3 spans 15 amino acids. In DNA, the CDR3 is TGTGCCAGCAGTTACTCCGATGCTAGCAATCAGCCCCAGCATTTT. It yields the protein CASSYSDASNQPQHF.

This clonotype was seen many times. This chain connects TRBV7-2 to TRBJ2-1; possible D gene TRBD1, 5 bases. V dropped 3 bases and J dropped 0 bases, with 9 bases sitting between them. Germline V gene data show CDR1 as SGHTA and CDR2 as FQGNSA. The length of the CDR3 is 15 residues. As DNA, the CDR3 is TGTGCCAGCAGCTTGGGGCTTAGCTCCTACAATGAGCAGTTCTTC. It translates to CASSLGLSSYNEQFF.

The rearrangement joins TRBV28 to TRBJ2-3; possibly TRBD1 or TRBD2 for D (5 bases each). This CDR3 spans 13 amino acids. The V and J ends lost 3 bases and 10 bases respectively, with 14 bases between them. Germline V gene data show CDR1 as MDHEN and CDR2 as SYDVKM. CDR3: CASSFMGRVAQYF. CDR3 coding DNA: TGTGCCAGCAGTTTTATGGGACGGGTGGCGCAGTATTTT.

At least ten counts were recorded for this clonotype. The chain uses TRBV5-1 and TRBJ2-2; 7 nucleotides agree with TRBD1. Germline V gives CDR1 SGHRS, CDR2 YFSETQ. The CDR3 is 16 amino acids. Unmatched junction bases numbered 8, after V lost 5 bases and J lost 1 base. The CDR3 reads CASSVRQGGNTGELFF. CDR3 bases: TGCGCCAGCAGTGTTCGACAGGGCGGGAACACCGGGGAGCTGTTTTTT.

Written as DNA, the CDR3 is TGCAGTGCTAGTACCGGGACAGGGGTCTATGGCTACACCTTC. Amino acid sequence: CSASTGTGVYGYTF. The V call is TRBV20-1, the J call TRBJ1-2, with 10 bases matching TRBD1. Germline assignment: CDR1 DFQATT and CDR2 SNEGSKA (reference sequence). This CDR3 has 14 residues. Trimming removed 3 bases from V and 4 bases from J; junction bases left unmatched: 5.

This clonotype was observed a few times. J is TRBJ2-3 and V is TRBV12-3 or TRBV12-4; 10 nucleotides line up with TRBD2. After removal of 4 bases from V and 0 bases from J, the junction contained 7 bases not matched to a gene. The CDR3 consists of 17 residues. The DNA for the CDR3 is TGTGCCAGCAGTTCCCACGGGACTAGCGTTAGCACAGATACGCAGTATTTT. This encodes CASSSHGTSVSTDTQYF.

This chain joins TRBV3-1 and TRBJ2-7; D is undetermined. V was clipped by 4 bases and J by 2 bases, with 12 bases between them. The CDR3 loop spans 14 amino acids. Germline V lookup: CDR1 LGHDT, CDR2 YNNKEL (reference sequence). The CDR3 sequence: CASSPEGIPYEQYF. The CDR3 nucleotides are TGTGCCAGCAGCCCAGAAGGGATCCCCTACGAGCAGTACTTC.